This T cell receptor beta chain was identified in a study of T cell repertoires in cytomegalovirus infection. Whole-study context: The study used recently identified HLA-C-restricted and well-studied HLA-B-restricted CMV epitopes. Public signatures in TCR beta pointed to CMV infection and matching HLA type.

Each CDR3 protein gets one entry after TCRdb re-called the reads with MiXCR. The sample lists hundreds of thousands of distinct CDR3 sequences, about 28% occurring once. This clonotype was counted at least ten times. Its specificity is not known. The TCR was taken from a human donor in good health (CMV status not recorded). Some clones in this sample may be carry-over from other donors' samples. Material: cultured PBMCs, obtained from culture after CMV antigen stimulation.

The CDR3 reads CASSLGYAGGGSDEQYF. CDR3 coding DNA: TGTGCCAGCAGCTTAGGGTATGCAGGAGGGGGCTCGGACGAGCAGTACTTC. The V and J genes are TRBV7-2 and TRBJ2-7, with D maybe TRBD1 (7 bases). The germline gives CDR1 SGHTA, CDR2 FQGNSA. Trimming took off 1 base at V and 5 bases at J, with 21 bases between the two ends. The CDR3 totals 17 residues. The entire variable domain, with the rest obtained from reference TRBV7-2 and TRBJ2-7, is as follows: GAGVSQSPSNKVTEKGKDVELRCDPISGHTALYWYRQSLGQGLEFLIYFQGNSAPDKSGLPSDRFSAERTGGSVSTLTIQRTQQEDSAVYLCASSLGYAGGGSDEQYFGPGTRLTVT.